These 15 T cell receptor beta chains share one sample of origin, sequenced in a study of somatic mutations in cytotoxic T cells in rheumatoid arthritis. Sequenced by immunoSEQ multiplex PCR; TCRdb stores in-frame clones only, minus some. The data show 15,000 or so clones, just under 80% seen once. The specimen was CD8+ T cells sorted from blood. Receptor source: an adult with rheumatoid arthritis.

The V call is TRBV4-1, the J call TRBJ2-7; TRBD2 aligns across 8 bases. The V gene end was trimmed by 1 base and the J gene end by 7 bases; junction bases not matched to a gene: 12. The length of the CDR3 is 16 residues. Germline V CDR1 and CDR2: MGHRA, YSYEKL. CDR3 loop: CASSQATGGDLVEQYF. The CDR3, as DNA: TGCGCCAGCAGCCAAGCTACGGGAGGGGACCTTGTGGAGCAGTACTTC.

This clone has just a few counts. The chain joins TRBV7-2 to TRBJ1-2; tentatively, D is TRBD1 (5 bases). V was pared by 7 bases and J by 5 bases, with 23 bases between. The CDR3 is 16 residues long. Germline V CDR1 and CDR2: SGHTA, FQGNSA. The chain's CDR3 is CASTDFGAAGFYGYTF. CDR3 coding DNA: TGTGCCAGCACCGACTTTGGGGCAGCCGGTTTTTATGGCTACACCTTC. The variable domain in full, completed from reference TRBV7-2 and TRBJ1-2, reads GAGVSQSPSNKVTEKGKDVELRCDPISGHTALYWYRQSLGQGLEFLIYFQGNSAPDKSGLPSDRFSAERTGGSVSTLTIQRTQQEDSAVYLCASTDFGAAGFYGYTFGSGTRLTVV.

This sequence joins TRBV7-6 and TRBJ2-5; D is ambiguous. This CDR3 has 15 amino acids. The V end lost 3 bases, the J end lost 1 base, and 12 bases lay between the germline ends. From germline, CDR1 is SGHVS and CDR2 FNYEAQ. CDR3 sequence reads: CASSFLEKSQETQYF. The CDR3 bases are TGTGCCAGCAGCTTCTTGGAGAAGTCCCAAGAGACCCAGTACTTC.

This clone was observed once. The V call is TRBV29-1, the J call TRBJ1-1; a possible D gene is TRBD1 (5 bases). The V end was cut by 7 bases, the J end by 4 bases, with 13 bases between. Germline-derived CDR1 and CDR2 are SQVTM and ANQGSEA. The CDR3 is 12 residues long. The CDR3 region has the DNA TGCAGCGGGGGGGATTATGGCACTGAAGCTTTCTTT. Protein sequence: CSGGDYGTEAFF.

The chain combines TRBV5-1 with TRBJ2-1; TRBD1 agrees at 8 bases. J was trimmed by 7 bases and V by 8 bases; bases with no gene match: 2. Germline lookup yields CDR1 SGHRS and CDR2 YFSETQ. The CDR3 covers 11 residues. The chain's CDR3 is CASGQGNEQFF. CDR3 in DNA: TGCGCCAGTGGACAGGGAAATGAGCAGTTCTTC. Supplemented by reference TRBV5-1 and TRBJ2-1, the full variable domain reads KAGVTQTPRYLIKTRGQQVTLSCSPISGHRSVSWYQQTPGQGLQFLFEYFSETQRNKGNFPGRFSGRQFSNSRSEMNVSTLELGDSALYLCASGQGNEQFFGPGTRLTVL.

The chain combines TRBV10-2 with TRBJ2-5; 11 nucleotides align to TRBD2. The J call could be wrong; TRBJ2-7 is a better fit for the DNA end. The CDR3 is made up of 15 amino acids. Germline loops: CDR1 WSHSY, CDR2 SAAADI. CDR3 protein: CASSESTSGTGEQYF. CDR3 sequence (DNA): TGCGCCAGCAGTGAGTCGACTAGCGGGACCGGCGAGCAGTACTTC.

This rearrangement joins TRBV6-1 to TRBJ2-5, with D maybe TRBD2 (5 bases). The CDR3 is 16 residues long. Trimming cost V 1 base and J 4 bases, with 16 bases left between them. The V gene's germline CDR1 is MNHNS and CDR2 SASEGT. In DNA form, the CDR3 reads TGTGCCAGCAGTGAAGGTTGGAGGTATTCGGGAGAGACCCAGTACTTC. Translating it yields CASSEGWRYSGETQYF.

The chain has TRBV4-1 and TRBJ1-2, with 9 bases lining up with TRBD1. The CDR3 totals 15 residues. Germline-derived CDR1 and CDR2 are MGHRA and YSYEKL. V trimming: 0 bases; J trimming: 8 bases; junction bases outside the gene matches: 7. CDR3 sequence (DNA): TGCGCCAGCAGCCAAGATGAGACAGGGGGAGGAGGCTACACCTTC. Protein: CASSQDETGGGGYTF.

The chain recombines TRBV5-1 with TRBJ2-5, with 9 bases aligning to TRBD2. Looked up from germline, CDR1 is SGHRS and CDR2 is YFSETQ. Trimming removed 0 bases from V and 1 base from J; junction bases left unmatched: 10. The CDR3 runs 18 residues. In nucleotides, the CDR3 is TGCGCCAGCAGCTTGGGCGCCCGGCTAGCGGGAATCCAAGAGACCCAGTACTTC. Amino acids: CASSLGARLAGIQETQYF.

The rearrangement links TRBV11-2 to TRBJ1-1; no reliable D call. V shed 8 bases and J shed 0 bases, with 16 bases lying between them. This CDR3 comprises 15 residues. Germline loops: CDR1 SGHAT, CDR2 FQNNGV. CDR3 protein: CASGSTSGVNTEAFF. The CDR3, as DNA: TGTGCCAGCGGGTCCACATCAGGAGTGAACACTGAAGCTTTCTTT.

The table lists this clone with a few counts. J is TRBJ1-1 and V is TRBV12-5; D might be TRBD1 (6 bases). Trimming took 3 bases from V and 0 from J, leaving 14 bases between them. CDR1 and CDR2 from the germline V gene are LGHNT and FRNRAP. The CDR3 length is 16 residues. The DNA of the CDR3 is TGTGCTAGTGGTTTCTCAAGGACAGACTTGAACACTGAAGCTTTCTTT. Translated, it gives CASGFSRTDLNTEAFF.

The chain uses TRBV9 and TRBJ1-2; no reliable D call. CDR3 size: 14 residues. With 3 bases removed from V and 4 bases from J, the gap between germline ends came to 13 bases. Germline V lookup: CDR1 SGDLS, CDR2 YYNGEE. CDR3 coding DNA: TGTGCCAGCAGCGCCCCCCAGGACGGCTATGGCTACACCTTC. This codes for CASSAPQDGYGYTF.

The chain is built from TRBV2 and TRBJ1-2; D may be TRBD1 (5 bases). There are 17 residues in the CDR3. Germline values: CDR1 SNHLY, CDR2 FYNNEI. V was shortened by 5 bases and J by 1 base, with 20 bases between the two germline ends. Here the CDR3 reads CASSTGTHSGGNYGYTF. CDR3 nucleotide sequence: TGTGCCAGCAGTACCGGGACTCATTCGGGAGGTAACTATGGCTACACCTTC. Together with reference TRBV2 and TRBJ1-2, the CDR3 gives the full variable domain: EPEVTQTPSHQVTQMGQEVILRCVPISNHLYFYWYRQILGQKVEFLVSFYNNEISEKSEIFDDQFSVERPDGSNFTLKIRSTKLEDSAMYFCASSTGTHSGGNYGYTFGSGTRLTVV.

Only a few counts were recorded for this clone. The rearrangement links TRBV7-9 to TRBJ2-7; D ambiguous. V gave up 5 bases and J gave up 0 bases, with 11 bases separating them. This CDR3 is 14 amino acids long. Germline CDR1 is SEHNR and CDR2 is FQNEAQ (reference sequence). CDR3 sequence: CASSPDANSYEQYF. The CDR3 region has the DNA TGTGCCAGCAGCCCTGACGCCAACTCCTACGAGCAGTACTTC. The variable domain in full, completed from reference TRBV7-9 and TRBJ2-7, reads DTGVSQNPRHKITKRGQNVTFRCDPISEHNRLYWYRQTLGQGPEFLTYFQNEAQLEKSRLLSDRFSAERPKGSFSTLEIQRTEQGDSAMYLCASSPDANSYEQYFGPGTRLTVT.

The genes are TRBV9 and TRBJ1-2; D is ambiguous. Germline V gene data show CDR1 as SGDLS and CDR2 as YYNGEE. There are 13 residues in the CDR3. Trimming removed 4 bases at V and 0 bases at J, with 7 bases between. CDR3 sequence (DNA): TGTGCCAGCAGCCTAGGGACTAACTATGGCTACACCTTC. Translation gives CASSLGTNYGYTF.